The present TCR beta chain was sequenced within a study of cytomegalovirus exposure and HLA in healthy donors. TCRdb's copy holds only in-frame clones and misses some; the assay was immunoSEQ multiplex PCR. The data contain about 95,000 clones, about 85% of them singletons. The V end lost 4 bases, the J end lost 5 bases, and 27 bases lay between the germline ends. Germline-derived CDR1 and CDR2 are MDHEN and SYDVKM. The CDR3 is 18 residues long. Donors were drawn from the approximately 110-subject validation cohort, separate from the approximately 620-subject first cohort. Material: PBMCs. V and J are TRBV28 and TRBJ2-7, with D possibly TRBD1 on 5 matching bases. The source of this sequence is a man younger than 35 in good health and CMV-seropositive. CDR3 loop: CASSSFIRGASLGHEQYF. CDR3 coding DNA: TGTGCCAGCAGTTCTTTTATTAGGGGCGCTAGTCTGGGCCACGAGCAGTACTTC.